This TCR beta chain was identified in a study of OX40 agonist ivuxolimab in advanced cancers. With baseline, cycle 4 day 1, and cycle 7 day 1 as timepoints, blood was sampled. Method: immunoSEQ multiplex PCR; TCRdb's copy keeps in-frame clones and lacks some. The table shows about 74,000 clones, with less than 90% occurring only once. Trimming pared 2 bases from V and 5 bases from J, leaving 4 bases between. Per the germline V gene, CDR1 is MDHEN and CDR2 is SYDVKM. The CDR3 runs to 13 residues. Sequenced material: CD4+ or CD8+ T cells sorted from blood, taken in a trial of the OX40 agonist ivuxolimab. The sequence derives from an adult with an advanced solid tumor such as melanoma, head and neck, liver or kidney cancer. This chain connects TRBV28 to TRBJ1-6; D remains unclear. The CDR3 nucleotides read TGTGCCAGCAGTTTACGGAATAATTCACCCCTCCACTTT. Protein sequence: CASSLRNNSPLHF.